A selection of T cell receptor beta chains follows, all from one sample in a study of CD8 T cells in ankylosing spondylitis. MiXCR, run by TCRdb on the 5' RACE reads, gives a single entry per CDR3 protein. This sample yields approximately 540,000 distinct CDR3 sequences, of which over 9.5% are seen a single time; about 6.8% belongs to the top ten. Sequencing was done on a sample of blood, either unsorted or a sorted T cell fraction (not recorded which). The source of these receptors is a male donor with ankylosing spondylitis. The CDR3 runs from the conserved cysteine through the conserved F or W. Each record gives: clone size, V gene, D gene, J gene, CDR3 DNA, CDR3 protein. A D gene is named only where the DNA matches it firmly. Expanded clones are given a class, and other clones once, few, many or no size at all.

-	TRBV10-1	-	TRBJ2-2	TGCGCCAGCAGTGAGCGACAGGTGACCGGGGAGCTGTTTTTT	CASSERQVTGELFF
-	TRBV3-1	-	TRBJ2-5	TGTGCCAGCAGCCAAGGACCGGGCCCCCAAGAGACCCAGTACTTC	CASSQGPGPQETQYF
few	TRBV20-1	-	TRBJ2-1	TGCAGTGCAGAACCTAGCGCCAAAGGGGATGAGCAGTTCTTC	CSAEPSAKGDEQFF
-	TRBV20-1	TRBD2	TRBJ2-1	TGCAGTGCTAGAGATGGGGGGGGTGAGCAGTTCTTC	CSARDGGGEQFF
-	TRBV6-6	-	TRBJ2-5	TGTGCCAGCAGTTATGGGGTTCTGGAGACCCAGTACTTC	CASSYGVLETQYF
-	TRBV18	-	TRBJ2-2	TGTGCCAGCTCACCAACCAGGACTTCGAACACCGGGGAGCTGTTTTTT	CASSPTRTSNTGELFF
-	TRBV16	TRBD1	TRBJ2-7	TGTGCCAGCAGCCATCGACAGGGGCTTGGCGAGCAGTACTTC	CASSHRQGLGEQYF
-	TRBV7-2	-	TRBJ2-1	TGTGCCAGCAGCCCCAGGCAGGCCAATGAGCAGTTCTTC	CASSPRQANEQFF
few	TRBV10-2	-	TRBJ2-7	TGCGCCAGCAGTGAGTCCCTGTACGAGCAGTACTTC	CASSESLYEQYF
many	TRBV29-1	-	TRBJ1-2	TGCAGCGTTGGCTCAAGGACAGCAATTGGCTACACCTTC	CSVGSRTAIGYTF
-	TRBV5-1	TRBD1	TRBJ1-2	TGCGCCAGCAGCCTGATACTGACAGGGGGGATTGGTGGCTACACCTTC	CASSLILTGGIGGYTF
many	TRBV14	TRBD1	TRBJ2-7	TGTGCCAGCAGCCAACCTGGGACAGTCTACGAGCAGTACTTC	CASSQPGTVYEQYF
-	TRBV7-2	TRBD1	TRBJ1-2	TGTGCCAGCAGCTTAGGACAGGGACTTGGCTACACCTTC	CASSLGQGLGYTF
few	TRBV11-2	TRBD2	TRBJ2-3	TGTGCCAGCAGCACCCGACTAGCGGGTCGTGGGTTGACAGATACGCAGTATTTT	CASSTRLAGRGLTDTQYF
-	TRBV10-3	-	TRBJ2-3	TGTGCCATCAGTGAGTCCTACCTACGCACAGATACGCAGTATTTT	CAISESYLRTDTQYF
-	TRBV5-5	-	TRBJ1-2	TGTGCCAGCCACGGGACCTCATATGGCTACACCTTC	CASHGTSYGYTF
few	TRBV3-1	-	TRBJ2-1	TGTGCCAGCAGCCAAGATAGTTGGGGAAGGTATGAGCAGTTCTTC	CASSQDSWGRYEQFF
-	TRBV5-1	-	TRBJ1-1	TGCGCCAGCAGCTTACGACAGGATATGAACACTGAAGCTTTCTTT	CASSLRQDMNTEAFF
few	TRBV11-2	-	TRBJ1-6	TGTGCCAGCAGCTTAACTCTAAGGGATTCACCCCTCCACTTT	CASSLTLRDSPLHF
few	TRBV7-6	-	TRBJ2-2	TGTGCCAGCAGCTCACGGGGTAGTTCGAACACCGGGGAGCTGTTTTTT	CASSSRGSSNTGELFF
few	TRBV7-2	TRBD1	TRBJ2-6	TGTGCCAGCAGCTTAGACAGGGGGACGGGGGCCAACGTCCTGACTTTC	CASSLDRGTGANVLTF
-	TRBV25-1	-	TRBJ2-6	TGTGCCAGCAGTGTAGCTGGGGCCAACGTCCTGACTTTC	CASSVAGANVLTF
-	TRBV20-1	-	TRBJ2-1	TGCAGTGCCGGCGGGGCGAGCTCCTACAATGAGCAGTTCTTC	CSAGGASSYNEQFF